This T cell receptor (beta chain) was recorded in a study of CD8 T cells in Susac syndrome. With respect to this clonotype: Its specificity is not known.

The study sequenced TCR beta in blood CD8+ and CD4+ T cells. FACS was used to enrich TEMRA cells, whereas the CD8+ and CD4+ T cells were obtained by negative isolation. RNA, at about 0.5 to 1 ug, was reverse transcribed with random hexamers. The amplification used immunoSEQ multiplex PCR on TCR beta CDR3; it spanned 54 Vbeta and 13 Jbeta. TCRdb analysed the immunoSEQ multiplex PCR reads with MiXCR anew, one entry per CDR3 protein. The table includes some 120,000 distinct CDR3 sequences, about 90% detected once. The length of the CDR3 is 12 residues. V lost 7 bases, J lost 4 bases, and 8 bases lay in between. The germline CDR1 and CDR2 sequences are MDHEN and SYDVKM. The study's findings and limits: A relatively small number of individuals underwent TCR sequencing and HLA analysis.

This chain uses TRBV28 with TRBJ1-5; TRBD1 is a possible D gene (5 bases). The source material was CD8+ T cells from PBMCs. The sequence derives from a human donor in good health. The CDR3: CASNQGNQPQHF. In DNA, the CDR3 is TGTGCCAGCAATCAGGGAAATCAGCCCCAGCATTTT.